This paragraph covers one T cell receptor (beta chain) sequence. This clone was seen more than once but under ten times. Its specific antigen is unknown. No base qualities exist here, and no much larger clone lies one base off it. These data belong to a study of shared T cell receptors in the human thymus (dated by TCRdb to the early 2020s). Describing the broader study: The study examined how self-reactive, shared T-cell receptor alpha chains are generated in the human thymus.

CDR1 and CDR2 are drawn from the germline V gene (reference sequence): MNHEY, SMNVEV. The CDR3 sequence holds 14 residues, the cysteine and phenylalanine included. Only CDR3 DNA is held: 42 bases, read in frame from base 1. Deletion took 6 bases off V and 2 bases off J, with a span of 13 bases between the germline ends. Library creation used the immunoSEQ multiplex PCR assay. TCRdb took this table from immuneACCESS and kept in-frame rearrangements with V and J called. Such tables lack part of the clones; where checked against another copy, unresolved V genes explain under half of the gap, and the rest is unexplained. Present in this sample are more than 550,000 clones, approximately 83% of which were seen just once. Of the sample, 0.0095% to 0.013% falls within the top ten clones. These data were likewise used in another study, on human thymus T cells. That second report states: In Finland, the donors were immunologically healthy infants who were having open corrective cardiac surgery for congenital heart defects. Thymus tissue was obtained as surgical resects removed during corrective cardiac surgery. Biased V and J gene segment usage appeared to be present in both thymic and peripheral blood repertoires. Highly overlapping thymic TCR repertoires among unrelated individuals were reported in the related research. The study described the TCR alpha and beta repertoires in under ten infant thymus samples and four matching peripheral blood samples. Donor ages ranging from 7 to 244 days were recorded, and over 5 male and a couple of female infants were included in the cohort. Thymocytes were freed from the tissue by mechanical means and kept at -70 degrees C as pellets of about 8.5-34 million cells. Genomic DNA was extracted from frozen cell pellets with a QIAsymphony instrument. The immunoSEQ multiplex PCR assay was used to amplify the TCRB and TCRAD loci from a standardized amount of quality-controlled genomic DNA. The amplicons covered the V(D)J region and were long enough to include the CDR3 and to identify the V and J genes. Through the commercial immunoSEQ service, the amplicons were sequenced on an Illumina platform. Primer bias and sequencing errors were corrected using previously described methods, and TCRAD and TCRB definitions followed the IMGT database. Analysis of the repertoires was done with immunoSEQ Analyzer 3.0 and VDJTools and included basic statistics, V/J segment usage, diversity estimates, rarefaction and pairwise overlap. Diversity was estimated with Chao1, ChaoE, Efron-Thisted, Shannon and inverse Simpson indices, and also on datasets down-sampled to the smallest sample. Repertoire overlap used strict matching of CDR3 nucleotide sequence, V gene and J gene, with Jaccard-based multidimensional scaling clustering. Thymus samples yielded on average about 810,000 unique TCRB clonotypes, compared with 75,000 to 100,000 from blood samples.

The receptor was isolated from a girl in the first two years of life with a congenital heart defect. Donor details come from another sample of the same person, matched by shared clones. The chain is assembled from TRBV27 and TRBJ2-5; matching of 6 bases hints at TRBD1 as the D gene. The sequencing input was thymocytes. The CDR3 region: CASSTVGAQETQYF. The nucleotide sequence reads TGTGCCAGCAGCACCGTGGGGGCGCAAGAGACCCAGTACTTC.